Listed below are T cell receptor beta chains from one sample, sequenced in a study of cytotoxic CD8 clonotypes in ibrutinib-treated CLL. Sequenced by immunoSEQ multiplex PCR; TCRdb stores in-frame clones only, minus some. The sample lists about 140,000 clones, around 81% occurring once. The starting material was PBMCs, obtained after 36 months of ibrutinib treatment. Receptors were obtained from a human donor with chronic lymphocytic leukemia. Both conserved end residues are trimmed from each CDR3.

ASSINRGGQPQH	TRBV19
AWRLAGNTGELF	TRBV30
ASGRTGSGNTIY	TRBV19
ASSYQGAENYGYT	TRBV6-5
AWSWGQGSTDTQY	TRBV30
ASSLYDSTGELF	TRBV7-2
ASSVEGADGELF	TRBV9
AWSVFLGNEQY	TRBV30
ASSLVHRGYEQY	TRBV5-1
ASSLVGLGKETQY	TRBV5-4
ASSPDGLYGYT	TRBV5-1
ASSARQGDQPQH	TRBV10-1
ASSRRGLATTEAF	TRBV7-9
ASSLGGLGNEQF	TRBV7-2
ASSPLAGQNSPLH	TRBV7-6
ASKGGYGQF	TRBV2
ASSLSWTEAF	TRBV28
ASMMRLSETQY	TRBV2
ASGTGNFLTEAF	TRBV6-1
AWGAGLNQPQH	TRBV30
ASRTVPNTEAF	TRBV5-8